A single T cell receptor (beta chain) is shown here with its context. The antigen is unknown. The sample belongs to a study of CD8 T cells in ankylosing spondylitis. 5'-RACE, quantitative and with molecular barcodes, yielded the TCR beta libraries. TCRdb re-derived calls from the 5' RACE reads in MiXCR, one entry per CDR3 protein. The sample comprises roughly 700,000 distinct CDR3 sequences, around 20% of which are singletons, and 19% rests with the top ten. General study findings and limits: Reactive arthritis synovial fluid and blood previously showed some of these motif variants. The clones that were linked to disease were reported to be significantly enriched in matched synovial fluid samples from ankylosing spondylitis patients. Seemingly distinctive of ankylosing spondylitis blood was a TCR beta motif formed by eight highly homologous variants.

The clonotype comes from a male donor with ankylosing spondylitis. The sequenced sample consisted of blood, either unsorted or a sorted T cell fraction (not recorded which).

The CDR3 DNA reads as TGTGCCAGCAGCCTCGAAGGAGGTGGTACCTATGGCTACACCTTC. Its protein product is CASSLEGGGTYGYTF. The chain recombines TRBV9 with TRBJ1-2; D call uncertain. Germline loops: CDR1 SGDLS, CDR2 YYNGEE. The CDR3 loop spans 15 amino acids. Trimming cost V 4 bases and J 4 bases, with 17 bases left between them.